A selection of T cell receptor beta chains follows, all from one sample in a study of tumor-infiltrating lymphocytes in primary liver carcinoma. TCRdb reprocessed the multiplex PCR reads with MiXCR, giving one entry per CDR3 protein. The top ten hold approximately 41% of the sample, which has 50,000 to 65,000 distinct CDR3 sequences, around 64% seen once. Sequenced input: liver tumor tissue from sampling region 4. These receptors all come from a man aged 40-50 years with primary liver carcinoma and hepatitis B virus infection. Both conserved end residues are trimmed from each CDR3. The order of the fields is J gene, V gene, CDR3 protein.

>TRBJ2-7|TRBV28
ANSLGTAGEQY
>TRBJ2-5|TRBV14
ASSRSGTSVPY
>TRBJ2-7|TRBV11-1
ASSSAGTGDAEQY
>TRBJ1-5|TRBV6-2/TRBV6-3
ASSARRRDQPQR
>TRBJ2-1|TRBV4-3
ASSLNSGSSSEQF
>TRBJ2-7|TRBV5-5
ASNFRDWGYEQY
>TRBJ2-2|TRBV29-1
SVEGQGSRELF
>TRBJ2-2|TRBV4-2
ASSQRLKGTPWELF
>TRBJ2-7|TRBV25-1
ASSDRQGITYERC
>TRBJ2-7|TRBV6-5
VSPGSAYYERY
>TRBJ2-7|TRBV6-5
TSSLSGSFDEQY
>TRBJ2-6|TRBV4-2
ASSRQTDGSGANVLT
>TRBJ2-3|TRBV5-4
ASNVLRGPDTQY
>TRBJ2-2|TRBV7-9
ASSLVLKSWTGKLF
>TRBJ2-2|TRBV30
AWGIKRDPWGLF
>TRBJ1-1|TRBV4-3
ASSQGGSTEAF
>TRBJ1-1|TRBV5-4
TSGLTGSKNTEAF
>TRBJ1-2|TRBV30
VWSVGWKDTNGYI
>TRBJ2-2|TRBV5-6
VSSLLGRATGELF
>TRBJ2-1|TRBV11-2
VSSFNYNEQF
>TRBJ2-1|TRBV11-2
ASSLVLTGET
>TRBJ2-2|TRBV6-1
ASSEGWWLAGELF